One sample yielded the 6 T cell receptor beta chains listed below, sequenced in a study of T cells in Graves' hyperthyroidism and ophthalmopathy. Regions amplified from RNA transcripts were the TCR beta CDR3 regions. The HTBI primer set served for first-round RT-PCR of the TCR CDR3. TCRdb reanalysed the multiplex PCR reads using MiXCR and keeps one entry per CDR3 protein. The sample lists roughly 61,000 distinct CDR3 sequences, approximately 50% occurring once. Sample: blood. The receptors come from a woman aged 55 to 70 with Graves' ophthalmopathy.

The chain links TRBV7-2 to TRBJ2-7; TRBD1 matches at 7 bases. The CDR3 is made up of 13 amino acids. The V gene end was trimmed by 3 bases and the J gene end by 6 bases; junction bases not matched to a gene: 5. Germline lookup yields CDR1 SGHTA and CDR2 FQGNSA. In nucleotides, the CDR3 is TGTGCCAGCAGCTTGGGACAGAGGGGCGAGCAGTACTTC. The encoded protein is CASSLGQRGEQYF.

This clonotype was seen repeatedly, ten times or more. V and J are TRBV7-6 and TRBJ2-2, with D perhaps TRBD2 (6 bases). CDR1 and CDR2 from the germline V gene are SGHVS and FNYEAQ. Trimming took 1 base from V and 5 from J, leaving 11 bases between them. The CDR3 has 15 amino acids. CDR3 sequence: CASSLGAGRTGELFF. CDR3 DNA sequence: TGTGCCAGCAGCTTAGGGGCAGGGAGGACCGGGGAGCTGTTTTTT.

In its sample, this clonotype was seen many times. The rearrangement links TRBV27 to TRBJ2-1; D possibly matches TRBD1 or TRBD2 (5 bases each). CDR3 length: 14 amino acids. The ends were cut back, 7 bases at V and 8 bases at J, with 18 bases in the middle. Germline assignment: CDR1 MNHEY and CDR2 SMNVEV (reference sequence). The CDR3 loop is CASTPGWGRDEQFF. CDR3 DNA sequence: TGTGCCAGCACACCCGGGTGGGGGAGAGATGAGCAGTTCTTC.

This clonotype came up many times. The V call is TRBV29-1, the J call TRBJ1-1; no reliable D call. V was clipped by 6 bases and J by 11 bases, with 28 bases between them. This CDR3 is built from 15 residues. Germline V gives CDR1 SQVTM, CDR2 ANQGSEA. The CDR3 DNA follows: TGCAGCGTCCGGAACCCGGGAAGGCAGTGGGAAGGTGCTTTCTTT. It codes for CSVRNPGRQWEGAFF.

V and J are TRBV6-4 and TRBJ1-4; 9 nucleotides match TRBD1. V lost 4 bases, J lost 7 bases, and 7 bases stayed unmatched. Germline V gene lookup returns CDR1 MRHNA and CDR2 SNTAGT. This CDR3 spans 15 amino acids. The CDR3 nucleotides read TGTGCCAGCAGTGCGGGGACAGGGCGGGCTGAAAAACTGTTTTTT. The encoded protein is CASSAGTGRAEKLFF.

Comment on this clonotype: One junction end does not reproduce the germline sequence, and a read error may be involved. This chain uses TRBV30 with TRBJ1-4; 7 nucleotides align to TRBD1. This CDR3 region has 15 residues. Germline V gene data show CDR1 as GTSNPN and CDR2 as SVGIG (reference sequence). The CDR3 sequence: CARSLTTGTNEKLFF. The CDR3 DNA is TGTGCCAGGAGCCTCACGACAGGGACTAATGAAAAACTGTTTTTT. Full variable domain (rest looked up from reference TRBV30 and TRBJ1-4): SQTIHQWPATLVQPVGSPLSLECTVEGTSNPNLYWYRQAAGRGLQLLFYSVGIGQISSEVPQNLSASRPQDRQFILSSKKLLLSDSGFYLCARSLTTGTNEKLFFGSGTQLSVL.